This paragraph reports one T cell receptor beta chain. In the original processing: The assay estimated nucleated cells by amplifying reference gene primers. Only in-frame clones appear in the TCRdb table, and some are missing; sequencing was by immunoSEQ multiplex PCR. The D gene and trimming were derived from the DNA, and the V and J assignments and clone size from that table. The repertoire consists of about 99,000 clones, with 84% occurring once and the leading ten covering roughly 1.9%. This entry belongs to a study of blood T cell repertoires in COVID-19. Study-wide background: Sites in the United States, Italy and Spain provided acute and convalescent COVID-19 samples.

Trimming removed 2 bases from V and 4 bases from J; junction bases left unmatched: 9. The CDR3 is 17 amino acids. CDR1 is LNHDA, CDR2 SQIVND, per germline (reference sequence). The clonotype originates from a man in his 70s with active or convalescent COVID-19. The sample comprised peripheral blood. The rearrangement links TRBV19 to TRBJ1-5, with 9 positions matching TRBD1. CDR3 sequence (DNA): TGTGCCAGTAGTATACCGGACAGGGGACGCGTAAATCAGCCCCAGCATTTT. It specifies CASSIPDRGRVNQPQHF.